This T cell receptor (beta chain) was recorded in a study of blood T cell repertoires in COVID-19. Study in general: Italy, Spain and the United States were the sources of the convalescent and acute COVID-19 samples. Nucleic acid was either cDNA or gDNA, and it came from T cells, B-cell-depleted T cells, or PBMCs.

Original methodology: Scientists estimated how many nucleated cells there were by amplifying reference gene primers. Measured with immunoSEQ multiplex PCR; TCRdb has only the in-frame clones, and not every one. V and J calls and clone size are copied from that table; D and trimming were computed from the DNA. This table holds about 310,000 clones, around 87% found once. The CDR3 spans 14 residues. Germline lookup yields CDR1 LGHNA and CDR2 YSLEER. With 0 bases removed from V and 5 bases from J, the gap between germline ends came to 10 bases. The gene calls are TRBV4-3 and TRBJ1-1; D is possibly TRBD1 (6 bases). Specimen: peripheral blood. The clonotype comes from a man aged 50 to 59 with active or convalescent COVID-19. CDR3 amino acids: CASSQDRGATEAFF. The CDR3 DNA follows: TGCGCCAGCAGCCAAGATCGGGGGGCGACTGAAGCTTTCTTT.